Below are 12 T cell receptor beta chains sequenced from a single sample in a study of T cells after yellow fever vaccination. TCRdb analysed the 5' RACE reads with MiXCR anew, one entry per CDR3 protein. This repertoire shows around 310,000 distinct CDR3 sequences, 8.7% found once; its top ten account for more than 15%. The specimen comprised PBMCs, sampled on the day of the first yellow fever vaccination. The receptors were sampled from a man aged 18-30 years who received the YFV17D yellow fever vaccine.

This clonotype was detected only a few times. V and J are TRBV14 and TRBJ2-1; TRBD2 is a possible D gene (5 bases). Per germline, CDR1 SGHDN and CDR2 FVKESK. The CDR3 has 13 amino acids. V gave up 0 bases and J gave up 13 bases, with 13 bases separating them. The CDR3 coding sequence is TGTGCCAGCAGCCAAGATCTCGTGGAGGCTCAGTTCTTC. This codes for CASSQDLVEAQFF.

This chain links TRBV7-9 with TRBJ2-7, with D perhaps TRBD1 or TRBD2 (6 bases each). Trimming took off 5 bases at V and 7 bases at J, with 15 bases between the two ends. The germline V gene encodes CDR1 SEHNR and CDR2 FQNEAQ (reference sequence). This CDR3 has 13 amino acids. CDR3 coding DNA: TGTGCCAGCAGCCCACTCGGGGGCGGGGAGCAGTACTTC. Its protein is CASSPLGGGEQYF.

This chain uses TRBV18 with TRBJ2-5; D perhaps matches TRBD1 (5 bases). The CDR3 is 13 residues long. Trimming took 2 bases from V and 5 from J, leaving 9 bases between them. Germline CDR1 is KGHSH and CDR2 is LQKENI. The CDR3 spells CASSPVGQETQYF. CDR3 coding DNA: TGTGCCAGCTCACCAGTGGGGCAGGAGACCCAGTACTTC.

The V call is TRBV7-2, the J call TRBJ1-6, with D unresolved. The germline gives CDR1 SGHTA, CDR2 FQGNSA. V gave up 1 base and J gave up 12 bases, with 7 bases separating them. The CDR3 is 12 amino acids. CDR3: CASSLGSRPLHF. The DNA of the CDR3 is TGTGCCAGCAGCTTAGGGTCTCGACCCCTCCACTTT.

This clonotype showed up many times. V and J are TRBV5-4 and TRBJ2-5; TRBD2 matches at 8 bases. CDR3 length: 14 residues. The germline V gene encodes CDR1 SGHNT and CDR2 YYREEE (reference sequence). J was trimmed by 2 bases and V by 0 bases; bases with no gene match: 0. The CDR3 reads CASSLGLAQETQYF. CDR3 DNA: TGTGCCAGCAGCTTGGGACTAGCGCAAGAGACCCAGTACTTC.

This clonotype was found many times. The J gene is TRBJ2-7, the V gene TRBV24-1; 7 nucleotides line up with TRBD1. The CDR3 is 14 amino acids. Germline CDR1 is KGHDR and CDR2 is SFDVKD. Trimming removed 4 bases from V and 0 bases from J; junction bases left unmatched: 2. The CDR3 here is CATSEDRSSYEQYF. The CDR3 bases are TGTGCCACCAGTGAGGACAGGAGCTCCTACGAGCAGTACTTC.

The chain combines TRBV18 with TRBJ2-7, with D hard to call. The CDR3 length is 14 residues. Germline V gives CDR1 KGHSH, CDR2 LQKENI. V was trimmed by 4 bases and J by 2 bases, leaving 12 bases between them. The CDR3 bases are TGTGCCAGCTCACTAGAAGGGCGCCCCTACGAGCAGTACTTC. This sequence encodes CASSLEGRPYEQYF.

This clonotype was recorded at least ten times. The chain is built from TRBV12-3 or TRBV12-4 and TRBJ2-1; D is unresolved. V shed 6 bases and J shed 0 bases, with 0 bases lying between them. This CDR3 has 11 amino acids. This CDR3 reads CASSSYNEQFF. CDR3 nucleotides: TGTGCCAGCAGCTCCTACAATGAGCAGTTCTTC.

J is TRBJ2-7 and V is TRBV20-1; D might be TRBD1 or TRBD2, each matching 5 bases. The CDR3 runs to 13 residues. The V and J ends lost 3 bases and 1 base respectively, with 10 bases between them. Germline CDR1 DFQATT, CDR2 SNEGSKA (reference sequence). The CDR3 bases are TGCAGTGCTAGCCCCGAGGGGTCCTACGAGCAGTACTTC. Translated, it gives CSASPEGSYEQYF.

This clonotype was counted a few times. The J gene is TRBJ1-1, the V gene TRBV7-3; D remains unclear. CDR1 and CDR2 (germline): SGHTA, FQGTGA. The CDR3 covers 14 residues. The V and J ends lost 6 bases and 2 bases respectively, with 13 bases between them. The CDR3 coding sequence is TGTGCCAGCAGAACATCGGCACTAAACACTGAAGCTTTCTTT. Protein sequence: CASRTSALNTEAFF. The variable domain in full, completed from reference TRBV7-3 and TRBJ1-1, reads GAGVSQTPSNKVTEKGKYVELRCDPISGHTALYWYRQSLGQGPEFLIYFQGTGAADDSGLPNDRFFAVRPEGSVSTLKIQRTERGDSAVYLCASRTSALNTEAFFGQGTRLTVV.

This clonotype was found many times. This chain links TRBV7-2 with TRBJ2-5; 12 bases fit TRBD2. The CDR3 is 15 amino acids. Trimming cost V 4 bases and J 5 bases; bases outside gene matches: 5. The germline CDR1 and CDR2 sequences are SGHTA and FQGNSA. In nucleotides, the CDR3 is TGTGCCAGCAGCTCCCTAGCGGGGGGGCAGGAGACCCAGTACTTC. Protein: CASSSLAGGQETQYF.

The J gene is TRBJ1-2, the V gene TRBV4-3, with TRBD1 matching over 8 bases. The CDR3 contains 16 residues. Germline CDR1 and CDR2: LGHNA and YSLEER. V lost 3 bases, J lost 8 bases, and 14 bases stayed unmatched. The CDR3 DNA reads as TGCGCCAGCAGCCACGTTCCGCCGGAGGCAGGGGGCGGCTACACCTTC. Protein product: CASSHVPPEAGGGYTF.